This T cell receptor (beta chain) was sequenced for a study of cytomegalovirus exposure and HLA in healthy donors. The germline V gene encodes CDR1 KGHSH and CDR2 LQKENI. Trimming stripped 2 bases from V and 5 bases from J, with 10 bases between. The CDR3 spans 14 residues. 60 Vbeta and 13 Jbeta primers were used in PCR. Some clones are missing from TCRdb's copy, which holds only in-frame ones; the method was immunoSEQ multiplex PCR. The table shows fewer than 200,000 clones, with roughly four fifths occurring only once. This clone was picked up one time. The material sequenced was PBMCs. The receptor was isolated from a woman aged 45-59 years in good health and CMV-seronegative. The chain combines TRBV18 with TRBJ2-1; the D gene is possibly TRBD2 (6 bases). The CDR3 loop is CASSPGLANNEQFF. The CDR3 DNA sequence: TGTGCCAGCTCACCAGGGCTAGCGAACAATGAGCAGTTCTTC.